A single sample gave rise to the 14 T cell receptor beta chains below, sequenced in a study of blood T cell repertoires in COVID-19. Profiled with immunoSEQ multiplex PCR; TCRdb holds only in-frame clones, not every one. The repertoire holds over 150,000 clones, with about 91% as singletons. The sequencing sample was made of peripheral blood. Receptor source: an older woman who had recovered from COVID-19.

This chain uses TRBV2 with TRBJ1-4; D is unclear. The CDR3 covers 12 residues. V lost 5 bases, J lost 7 bases, and 8 bases lay in between. Germline assignment: CDR1 SNHLY and CDR2 FYNNEI. The CDR3 nucleotides read TGTGCCAGCAGTCTTGACACTGAAAAACTGTTTTTT. Translation gives CASSLDTEKLFF.

The chain employs TRBV19 and TRBJ1-2; 7 bases line up with TRBD1. With V trimmed by 5 bases and J by 8 bases, 11 bases remained unmatched. Germline-derived CDR1 and CDR2 are LNHDA and SQIVND (reference sequence). This CDR3 contains 14 residues. As DNA, the CDR3 is TGTGCCAGTAGTCCCCAGGGGGTCAGGGGCGGCTACACCTTC. Amino acid sequence: CASSPQGVRGGYTF.

V is TRBV27 and J is TRBJ2-7; the match to TRBD1 covers 11 bases. This CDR3 region has 14 residues. Losses at the gene ends were 8 bases for V and 2 bases for J; bases not matched to a gene: 5. Germline V gene lookup returns CDR1 MNHEY and CDR2 SMNVEV (reference sequence). The CDR3 nucleotides are TGTGCCAGCGGATTGGACAGGGGGCCCTACGAGCAGTACTTC. Amino acids: CASGLDRGPYEQYF.

The chain joins TRBV4-1 to TRBJ2-3, with D perhaps TRBD2 (5 bases). Germline V gene sequence: CDR1 MGHRA, CDR2 YSYEKL. The length of the CDR3 is 16 residues. Trimming removed 0 bases from V and 4 bases from J, with 14 bases in between. CDR3 amino acids: CASSQDISGPPDTQYF. The DNA for the CDR3 is TGCGCCAGCAGCCAAGATATAAGCGGACCCCCAGATACGCAGTATTTT.

This rearrangement joins TRBV5-4 to TRBJ1-4; TRBD1 matches 10 bases. V was clipped by 4 bases and J by 8 bases; unmatched bases: 2. The V gene's germline CDR1 is SGHNT and CDR2 YYREEE (reference sequence). This CDR3 comprises 13 residues. The CDR3: CASSMDRGEKLFF. CDR3 nucleotides: TGTGCCAGCAGCATGGACAGGGGGGAAAAACTGTTTTTT.

The chain uses TRBV20-1 and TRBJ1-2; unclear D gene. Looked up from germline, CDR1 is DFQATT and CDR2 is SNEGSKA (reference sequence). The CDR3 covers 11 residues. Between the trimmed V and J ends, which lost 3 bases and 14 bases, there was a span of 16 bases. CDR3 sequence: CSASELAAVTF. As DNA, the CDR3 is TGCAGTGCTAGTGAACTCGCCGCTGTTACCTTC.

The chain carries TRBV7-9 and TRBJ1-2, with a weak D call TRBD1 (6 bases). The CDR3 has 15 amino acids. Germline CDR1 reads SEHNR; CDR2 reads FQNEAQ (reference sequence). V was cut by 2 bases and J by 7 bases, with 17 bases left in between. The CDR3 protein is CASSLSHRDGFGYTF. CDR3 bases: TGTGCCAGCAGCTTATCTCACAGGGACGGGTTTGGCTACACCTTC. The full variable domain, completed using reference TRBV7-9 and TRBJ1-2, is DTGVSQNPRHKITKRGQNVTFRCDPISEHNRLYWYRQTLGQGPEFLTYFQNEAQLEKSRLLSDRFSAERPKGSFSTLEIQRTEQGDSAMYLCASSLSHRDGFGYTFGSGTRLTVV.

CDR3 coding DNA: TGCGCCAGCAGCCAAGAACAGGGGCTCAATTCACCCCTCCACTTT. This sequence encodes CASSQEQGLNSPLHF. This rearrangement joins TRBV4-3 to TRBJ1-6; 7 nucleotides line up with TRBD1. With 0 bases clipped from V and 7 bases from J, the junction kept 3 bases outside the gene matches. This CDR3 is built from 15 residues. From germline, CDR1 is LGHNA and CDR2 YSLEER.

The chain couples TRBV27 to TRBJ1-2, with unresolved D. CDR1 is MNHEY, CDR2 SMNVEV, per germline (reference sequence). Trimming left V 3 bases short and J 0 bases short, with 14 bases between. The CDR3 sequence is 16 residues long. The CDR3 DNA is TGTGCCAGCAGTTTTAGGCAGGTGCGCACTAACTATGGCTACACCTTC. It is translated as CASSFRQVRTNYGYTF.

The chain couples TRBV6-6 to TRBJ2-7; 8 positions agree with TRBD1. The CDR3 is 16 amino acids. J was trimmed by 0 bases and V by 5 bases; bases with no gene match: 9. Germline CDR1 and CDR2: MNHNY and SVGAGI (reference sequence). CDR3 in DNA: TGTGCCAGCAGTCCACCTACAGGGGGAAGCTCCTACGAGCAGTACTTC. Translated: CASSPPTGGSSYEQYF.

The gene calls are TRBV20-1 and TRBJ2-4; D may be TRBD2 (5 bases). The length of the CDR3 is 11 residues. V was cut by 7 bases and J by 8 bases, with 12 bases left in between. Germline V gene sequence: CDR1 DFQATT, CDR2 SNEGSKA (reference sequence). The chain's CDR3 is CSVRVVDIQYF. CDR3 sequence (DNA): TGCAGTGTGAGGGTTGTGGACATTCAGTACTTC.

V and J are TRBV6-5 and TRBJ2-5, with TRBD1 as a possible D gene (6 bases). Deletions cut 6 bases from V and 7 bases from J, with 18 bases between. The CDR3 length is 14 residues. Per the germline V gene, CDR1 is MNHEY and CDR2 is SVGAGI. In DNA form, the CDR3 reads TGTGCCAGCAGGCAAGGGCTGGGGGCGGGGACCCAGTACTTC. Its translation: CASRQGLGAGTQYF.

With respect to this clone: The same CDR3 is also encoded by other DNA sequences in this sample. The chain combines TRBV5-1 with TRBJ2-3, with a possible D match to TRBD1 (5 bases). Germline values: CDR1 SGHRS, CDR2 YFSETQ. This CDR3 spans 14 amino acids. V lost 0 bases and J lost 3, with 8 bases in between. The CDR3, as DNA: TGCGCCAGCAGCTTGGTCCCAGGGACAGATACGCAGTATTTT. This sequence encodes CASSLVPGTDTQYF.

V usage is TRBV5-4 and J usage is TRBJ2-3; maybe TRBD1 (5 bases). CDR3 length: 15 amino acids. In germline, CDR1 is SGHNT, CDR2 YYREEE (reference sequence). V lost 0 bases and J lost 1, with 9 bases in between. CDR3 protein: CASSLAGKGTDTQYF. In DNA, the CDR3 is TGTGCCAGCAGCTTGGCAGGGAAAGGCACAGATACGCAGTATTTT.